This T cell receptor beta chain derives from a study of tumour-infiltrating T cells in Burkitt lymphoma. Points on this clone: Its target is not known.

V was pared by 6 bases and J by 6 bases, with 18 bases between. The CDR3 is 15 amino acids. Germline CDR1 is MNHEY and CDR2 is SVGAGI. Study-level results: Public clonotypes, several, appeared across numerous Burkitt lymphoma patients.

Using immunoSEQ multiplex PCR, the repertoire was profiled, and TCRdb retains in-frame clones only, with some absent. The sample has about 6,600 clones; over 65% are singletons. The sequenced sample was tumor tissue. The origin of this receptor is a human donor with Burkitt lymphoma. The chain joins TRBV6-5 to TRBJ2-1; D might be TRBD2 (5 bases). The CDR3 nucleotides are TGTGCCAGCAGCCCTCGGGCTAGCACAAGCAATGAGCAGTTCTTC. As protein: CASSPRASTSNEQFF.